This T cell receptor (beta chain) was sequenced in a study of human T cells and chemical hapten exposure. The CDR3 has 14 residues. V was trimmed by 1 base and J by 7 bases, leaving 14 bases between them. CDR1 and CDR2 (germline): SEHNR, FQNEAQ (reference sequence). TCRdb ran MiXCR on the RACE reads and lists one entry per CDR3 protein. The table includes tens of thousands of distinct CDR3 sequences, about 8.9% detected once. Study-level results: The study found that PT1 expanded TCR counts correlated positively with patch test score.

This clonotype was observed many times. Its specificity is unknown. Regarding time point: pre-sensitization, week 0. Treatment meaning: therapeutic diphenylcyclopropenone sensitization with weekly scalp DPC. The clonotype originates from a woman aged 40 to 50 with alopecia areata. Some clones in this sample may be carry-over from other donors' samples. The rearrangement uses TRBV7-9 and TRBJ2-7, with a possible D match to TRBD1 (6 bases). This sample comprised whole blood, obtained in connection with sensitization to the hapten diphenylcyclopropenone (DPC). Here the CDR3 DNA reads TGTGCCAGCAGCTTAGGCCCCGGACAGTCGGAGCAGTACTTC. It yields the protein CASSLGPGQSEQYF.